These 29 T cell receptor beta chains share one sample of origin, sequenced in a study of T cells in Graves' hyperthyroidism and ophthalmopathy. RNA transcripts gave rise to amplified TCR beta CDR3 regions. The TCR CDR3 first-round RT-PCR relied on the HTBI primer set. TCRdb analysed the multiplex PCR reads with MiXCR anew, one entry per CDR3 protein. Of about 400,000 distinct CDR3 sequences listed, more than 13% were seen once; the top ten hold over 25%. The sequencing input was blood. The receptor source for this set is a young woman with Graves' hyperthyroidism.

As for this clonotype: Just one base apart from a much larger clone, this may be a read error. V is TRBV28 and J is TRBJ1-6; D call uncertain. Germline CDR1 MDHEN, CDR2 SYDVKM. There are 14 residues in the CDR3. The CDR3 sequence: CASSPGSVNSPHHF. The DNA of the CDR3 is TGTGCCAGCAGTCCCGGGTCCGTTAATTCACCCCACCACTTT.

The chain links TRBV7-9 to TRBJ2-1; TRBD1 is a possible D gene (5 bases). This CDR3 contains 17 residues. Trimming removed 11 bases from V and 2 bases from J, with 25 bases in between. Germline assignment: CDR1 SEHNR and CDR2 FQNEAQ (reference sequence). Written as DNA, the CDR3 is TGTGCCGGCGTGGGGCAGGACCGTCCGCTGCCCTACAATGAGCAGTTCTTC. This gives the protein CAGVGQDRPLPYNEQFF.

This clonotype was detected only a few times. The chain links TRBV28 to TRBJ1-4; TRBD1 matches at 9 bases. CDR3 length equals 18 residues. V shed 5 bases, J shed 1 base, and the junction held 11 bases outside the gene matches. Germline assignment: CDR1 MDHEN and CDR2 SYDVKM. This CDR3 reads CASSVTGTGFGTNEKLFF. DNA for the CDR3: TGTGCCAGCAGTGTAACCGGGACAGGGTTTGGAACTAATGAAAAACTGTTTTTT.

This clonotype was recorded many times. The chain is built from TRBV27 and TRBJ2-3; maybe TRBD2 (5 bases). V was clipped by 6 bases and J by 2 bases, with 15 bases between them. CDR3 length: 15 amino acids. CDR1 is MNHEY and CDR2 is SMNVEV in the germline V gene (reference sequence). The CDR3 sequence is CASSSGRGYTDTQYF. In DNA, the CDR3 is TGTGCCAGCAGCAGTGGTCGAGGGTACACAGATACGCAGTATTTT.

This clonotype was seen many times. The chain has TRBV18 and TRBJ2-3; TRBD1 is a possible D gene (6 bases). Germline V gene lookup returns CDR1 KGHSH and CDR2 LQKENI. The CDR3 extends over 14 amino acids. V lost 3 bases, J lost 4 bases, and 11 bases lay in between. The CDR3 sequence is CASSPDSRSDTQYF. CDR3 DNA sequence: TGTGCCAGCTCACCGGACAGTAGATCAGATACGCAGTATTTT.

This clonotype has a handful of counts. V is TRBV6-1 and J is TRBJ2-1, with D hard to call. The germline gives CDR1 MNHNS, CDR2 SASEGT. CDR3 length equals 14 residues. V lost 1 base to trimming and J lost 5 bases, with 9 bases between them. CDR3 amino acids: CASSEGPNNNEQFF. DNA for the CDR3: TGTGCCAGCAGTGAAGGGCCTAACAACAATGAGCAGTTCTTC.

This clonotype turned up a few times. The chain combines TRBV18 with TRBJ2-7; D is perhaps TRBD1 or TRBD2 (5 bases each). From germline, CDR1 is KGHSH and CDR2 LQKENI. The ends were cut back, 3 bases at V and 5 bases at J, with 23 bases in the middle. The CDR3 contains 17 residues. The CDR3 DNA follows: TGTGCCAGCTCACCCATAACCAGTTCACGGGGACCGAACGAGCAGTACTTC. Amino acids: CASSPITSSRGPNEQYF.

DNA for the CDR3: TGCAGCGTTGAACCGGCCACCCCCCCCCGAGGCCAAGAGACCCAGTACTTC. It codes for CSVEPATPPRGQETQYF. The chain uses TRBV29-1 and TRBJ2-5; D gene ambiguous. Germline CDR1 and CDR2: SQVTM and ANQGSEA. CDR3 size: 17 residues. V dropped 2 bases and J dropped 1 base, with 20 bases sitting between them.

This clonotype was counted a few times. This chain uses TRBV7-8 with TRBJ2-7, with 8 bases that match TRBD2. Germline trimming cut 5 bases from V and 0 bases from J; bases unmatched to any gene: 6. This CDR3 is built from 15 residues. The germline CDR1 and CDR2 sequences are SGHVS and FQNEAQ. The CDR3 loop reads CASSRLTSGSYEQYF. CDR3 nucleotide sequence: TGTGCCAGCAGCCGGTTAACTAGCGGCTCCTACGAGCAGTACTTC.

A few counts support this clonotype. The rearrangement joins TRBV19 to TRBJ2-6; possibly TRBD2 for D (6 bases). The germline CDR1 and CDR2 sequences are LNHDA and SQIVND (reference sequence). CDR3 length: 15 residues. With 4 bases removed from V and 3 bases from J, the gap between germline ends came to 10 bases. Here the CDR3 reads CASSTGGSGANVLTF. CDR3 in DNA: TGTGCCAGTAGTACCGGGGGTAGTGGGGCCAACGTCCTGACTTTC.

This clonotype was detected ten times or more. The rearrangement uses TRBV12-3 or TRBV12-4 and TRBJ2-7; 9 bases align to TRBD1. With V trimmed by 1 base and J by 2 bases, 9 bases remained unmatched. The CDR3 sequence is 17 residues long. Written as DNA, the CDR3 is TGTGCCAGCAGTTTAGTAGTGGGACAGGGAACCACCTACGAGCAGTACTTC. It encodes CASSLVVGQGTTYEQYF.

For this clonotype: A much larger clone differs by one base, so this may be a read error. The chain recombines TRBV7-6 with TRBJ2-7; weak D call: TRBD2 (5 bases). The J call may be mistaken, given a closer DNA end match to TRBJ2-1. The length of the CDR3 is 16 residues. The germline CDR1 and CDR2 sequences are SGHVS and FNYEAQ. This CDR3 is CASSSEGKRRNYEQFF. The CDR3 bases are TGTGCCAGCAGCTCCGAGGGTAAACGGAGGAACTACGAGCAGTTCTTC.

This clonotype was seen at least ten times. CDR3 coding DNA: TGTGCCAGCAGCTTATCCCGGCAGGTCACCGGGGAGCTGTTTTTT. Residues: CASSLSRQVTGELFF. This sequence joins TRBV7-9 and TRBJ2-2; D is unresolved. The germline V gene encodes CDR1 SEHNR and CDR2 FQNEAQ (reference sequence). CDR3 length equals 15 residues. V lost 2 bases and J lost 4, with 11 bases in between. The full variable domain, its missing parts supplied by reference TRBV7-9 and TRBJ2-2, is DTGVSQNPRHKITKRGQNVTFRCDPISEHNRLYWYRQTLGQGPEFLTYFQNEAQLEKSRLLSDRFSAERPKGSFSTLEIQRTEQGDSAMYLCASSLSRQVTGELFFGEGSRLTVL.

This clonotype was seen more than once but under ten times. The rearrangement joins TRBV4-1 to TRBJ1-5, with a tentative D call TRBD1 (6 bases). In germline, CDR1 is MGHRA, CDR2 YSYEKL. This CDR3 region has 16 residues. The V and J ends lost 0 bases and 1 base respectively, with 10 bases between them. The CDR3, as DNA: TGCGCCAGCAGCCAAGAGGGTGGGGGCAGCAATCAGCCCCAGCATTTT. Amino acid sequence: CASSQEGGGSNQPQHF.

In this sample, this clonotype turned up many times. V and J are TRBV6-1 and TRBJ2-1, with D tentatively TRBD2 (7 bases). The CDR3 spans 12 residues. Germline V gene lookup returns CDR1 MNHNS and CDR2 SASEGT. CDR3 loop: CAGGGGYNEQFF. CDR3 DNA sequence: TGTGCGGGGGGCGGGGGTTACAATGAGCAGTTCTTC.

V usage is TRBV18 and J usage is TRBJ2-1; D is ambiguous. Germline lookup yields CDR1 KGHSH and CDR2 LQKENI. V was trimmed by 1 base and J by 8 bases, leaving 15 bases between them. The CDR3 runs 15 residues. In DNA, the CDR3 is TGTGCCAGCTCACCACTCGTGACCTCACTGGATGAGCAGTTCTTC. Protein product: CASSPLVTSLDEQFF.

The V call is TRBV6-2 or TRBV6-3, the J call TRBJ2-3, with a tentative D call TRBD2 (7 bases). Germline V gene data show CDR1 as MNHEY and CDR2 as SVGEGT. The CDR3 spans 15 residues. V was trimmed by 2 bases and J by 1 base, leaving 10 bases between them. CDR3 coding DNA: TGTGCCAGCAGTTACAGGGGGAGGGGCACAGATACGCAGTATTTT. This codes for CASSYRGRGTDTQYF.

Written as DNA, the CDR3 is TGTGCCAGCAGGACCCTAGCGGTTAGGCAGTTCTTC. This sequence encodes CASRTLAVRQFF. J is TRBJ2-1 and V is TRBV28, with TRBD2 matching 7 bases. After removal of 6 bases from V and 12 bases from J, the junction contained 8 bases not matched to a gene. Germline assignment: CDR1 MDHEN and CDR2 SYDVKM. This CDR3 has 12 residues.

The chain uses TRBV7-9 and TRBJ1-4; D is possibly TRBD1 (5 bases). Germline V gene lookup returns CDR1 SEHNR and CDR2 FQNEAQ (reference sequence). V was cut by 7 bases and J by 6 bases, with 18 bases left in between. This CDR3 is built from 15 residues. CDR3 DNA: TGTGCCAGCATCCTCCCCCAGGGTGGAGATGAAAAACTGTTTTTT. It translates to CASILPQGGDEKLFF.

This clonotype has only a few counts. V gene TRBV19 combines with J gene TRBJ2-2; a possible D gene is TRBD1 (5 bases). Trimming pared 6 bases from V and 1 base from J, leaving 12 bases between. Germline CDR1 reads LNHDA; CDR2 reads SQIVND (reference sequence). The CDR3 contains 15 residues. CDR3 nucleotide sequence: TGTGCCAGTAGAAAATCCGGACAGAACACCGGGGAGCTGTTTTTT. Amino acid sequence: CASRKSGQNTGELFF.

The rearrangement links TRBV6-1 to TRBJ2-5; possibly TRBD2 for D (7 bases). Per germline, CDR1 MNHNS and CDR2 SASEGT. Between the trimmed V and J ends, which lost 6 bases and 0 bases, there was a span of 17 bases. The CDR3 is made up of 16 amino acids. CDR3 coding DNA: TGTGCCAGCAGGGACCGCGAGGGGGGGTACCAAGAGACCCAGTACTTC. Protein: CASRDREGGYQETQYF.

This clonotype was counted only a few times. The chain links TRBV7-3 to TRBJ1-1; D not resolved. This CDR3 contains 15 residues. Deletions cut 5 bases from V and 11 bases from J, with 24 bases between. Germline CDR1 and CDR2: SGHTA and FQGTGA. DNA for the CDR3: TGTGCCAGCAGCCAACCAACTGGTTCCATCCCTGGGGCTTTCTTT. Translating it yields CASSQPTGSIPGAFF.

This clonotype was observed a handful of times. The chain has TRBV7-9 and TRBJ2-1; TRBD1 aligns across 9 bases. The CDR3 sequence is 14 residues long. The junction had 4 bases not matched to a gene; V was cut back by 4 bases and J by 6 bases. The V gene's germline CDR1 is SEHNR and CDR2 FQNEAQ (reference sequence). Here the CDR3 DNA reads TGTGCCAGCAGCTATGGACAGGGGATCAATGAGCAGTTCTTC. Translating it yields CASSYGQGINEQFF.

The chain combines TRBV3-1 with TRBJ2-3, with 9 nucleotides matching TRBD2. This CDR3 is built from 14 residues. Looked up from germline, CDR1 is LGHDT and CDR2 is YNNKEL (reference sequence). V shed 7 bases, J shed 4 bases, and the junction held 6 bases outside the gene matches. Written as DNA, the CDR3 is TGTGCCAGCACCCCAAGGACTAGCGCAGATACGCAGTATTTT. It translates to CASTPRTSADTQYF.

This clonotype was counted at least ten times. The CDR3 loop reads CASTTPGGTDTQYF. The CDR3 DNA reads as TGTGCCAGCACCACACCGGGAGGCACAGATACGCAGTATTTT. The gene calls are TRBV7-8 and TRBJ2-3; D perhaps matches TRBD2 (6 bases). V was cut by 7 bases and J by 1 base, with 12 bases left in between. This CDR3 is built from 14 residues. Germline V gives CDR1 SGHVS, CDR2 FQNEAQ.

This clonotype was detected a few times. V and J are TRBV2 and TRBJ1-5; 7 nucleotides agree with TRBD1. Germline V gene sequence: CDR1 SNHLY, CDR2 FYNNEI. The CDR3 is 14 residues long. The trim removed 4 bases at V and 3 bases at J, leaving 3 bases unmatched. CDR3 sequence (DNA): TGTGCCAGCAGTGCGACAGGGACCAATCAGCCCCAGCATTTT. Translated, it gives CASSATGTNQPQHF.

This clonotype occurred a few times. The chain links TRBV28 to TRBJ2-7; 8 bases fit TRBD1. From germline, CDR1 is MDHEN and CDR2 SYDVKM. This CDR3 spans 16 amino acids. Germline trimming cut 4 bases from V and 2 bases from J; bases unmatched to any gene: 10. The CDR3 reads CASSSPRAGGPYEQYF. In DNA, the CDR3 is TGTGCCAGCAGTTCCCCCCGGGCAGGGGGCCCCTACGAGCAGTACTTC.

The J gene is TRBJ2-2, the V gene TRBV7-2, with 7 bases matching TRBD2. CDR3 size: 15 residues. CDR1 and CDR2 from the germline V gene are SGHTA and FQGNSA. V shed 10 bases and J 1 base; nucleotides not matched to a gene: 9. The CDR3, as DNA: TGTGCCACCTGGGTTGCGGGGGTGAACACCGGGGAGCTGTTTTTT. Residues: CATWVAGVNTGELFF.

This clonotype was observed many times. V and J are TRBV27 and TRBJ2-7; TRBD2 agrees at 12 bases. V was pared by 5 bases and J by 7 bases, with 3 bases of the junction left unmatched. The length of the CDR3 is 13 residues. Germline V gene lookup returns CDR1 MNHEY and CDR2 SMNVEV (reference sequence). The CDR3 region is CASSPSGRVEQYF. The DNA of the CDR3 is TGTGCCAGCAGTCCTAGCGGGAGGGTTGAGCAGTACTTC.